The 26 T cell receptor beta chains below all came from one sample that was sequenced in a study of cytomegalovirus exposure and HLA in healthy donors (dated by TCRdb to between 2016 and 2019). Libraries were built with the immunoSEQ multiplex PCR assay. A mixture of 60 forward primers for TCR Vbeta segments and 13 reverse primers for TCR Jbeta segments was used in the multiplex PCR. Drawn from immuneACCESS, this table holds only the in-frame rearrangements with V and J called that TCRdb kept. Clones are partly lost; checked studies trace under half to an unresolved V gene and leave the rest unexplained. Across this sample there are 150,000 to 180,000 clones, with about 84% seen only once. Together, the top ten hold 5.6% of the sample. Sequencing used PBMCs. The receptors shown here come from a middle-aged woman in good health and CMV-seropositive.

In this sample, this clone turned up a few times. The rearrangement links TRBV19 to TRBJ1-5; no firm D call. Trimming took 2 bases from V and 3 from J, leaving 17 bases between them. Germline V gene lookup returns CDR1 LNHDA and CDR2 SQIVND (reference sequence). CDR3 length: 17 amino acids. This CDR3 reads CASSISSTRQHNQPQHF. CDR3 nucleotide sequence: TGTGCCAGTAGTATATCCTCTACGCGGCAGCACAATCAGCCCCAGCATTTT. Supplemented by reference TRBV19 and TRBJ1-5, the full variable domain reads DGGITQSPKYLFRKEGQNVTLSCEQNLNHDAMYWYRQDPGQGLRLIYYSQIVNDFQKGDIAEGYSVSREKKESFPLTVTSAQKNPTAFYLCASSISSTRQHNQPQHFGDGTRLSIL.

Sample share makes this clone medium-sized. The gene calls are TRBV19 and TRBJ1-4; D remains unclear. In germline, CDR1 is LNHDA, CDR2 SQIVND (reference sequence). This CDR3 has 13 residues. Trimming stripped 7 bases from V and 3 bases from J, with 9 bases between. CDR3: CASKRVANEKLFF. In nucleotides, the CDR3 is TGTGCCAGTAAACGAGTTGCTAATGAAAAACTGTTTTTT.

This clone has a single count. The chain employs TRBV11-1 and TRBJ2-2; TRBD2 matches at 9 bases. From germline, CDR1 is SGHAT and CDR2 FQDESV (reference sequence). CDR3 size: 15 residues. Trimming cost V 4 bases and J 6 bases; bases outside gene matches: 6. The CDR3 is CASSSRSGRSGELFF. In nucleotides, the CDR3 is TGTGCCAGCAGCTCCCGGAGCGGGAGGTCCGGGGAGCTGTTTTTT. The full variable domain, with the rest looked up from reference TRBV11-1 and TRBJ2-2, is EAEVAQSPRYKITEKSQAVAFWCDPISGHATLYWYRQILGQGPELLVQFQDESVVDDSQLPKDRFSAERLKGVDSTLKIQPAELGDSAMYLCASSSRSGRSGELFFGEGSRLTVL.

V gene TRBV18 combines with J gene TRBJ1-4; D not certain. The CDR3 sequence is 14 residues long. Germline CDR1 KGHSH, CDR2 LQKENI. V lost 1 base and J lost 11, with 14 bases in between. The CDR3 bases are TGTGCCAGCTCACCACGAACCACTGACGGGAAACTGTTTTTT. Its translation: CASSPRTTDGKLFF.

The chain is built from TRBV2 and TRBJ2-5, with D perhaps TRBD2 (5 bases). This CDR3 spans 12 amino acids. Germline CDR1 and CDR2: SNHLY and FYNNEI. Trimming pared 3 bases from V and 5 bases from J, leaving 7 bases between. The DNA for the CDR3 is TGTGCCAGCAGTGATCCGGGGGAGACCCAGTACTTC. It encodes CASSDPGETQYF.

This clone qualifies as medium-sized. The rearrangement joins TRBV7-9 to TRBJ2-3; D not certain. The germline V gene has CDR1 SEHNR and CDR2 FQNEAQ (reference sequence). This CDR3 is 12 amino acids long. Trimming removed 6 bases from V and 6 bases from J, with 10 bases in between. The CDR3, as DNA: TGTGCCAGCAGGCCCTTCGGGGATACGCAGTATTTT. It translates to CASRPFGDTQYF.

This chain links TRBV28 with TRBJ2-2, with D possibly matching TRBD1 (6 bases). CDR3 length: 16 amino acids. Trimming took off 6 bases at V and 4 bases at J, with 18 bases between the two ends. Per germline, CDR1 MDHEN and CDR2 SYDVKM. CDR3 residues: CASRNRAWMVTGELFF. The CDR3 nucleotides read TGTGCCAGCAGAAACAGGGCGTGGATGGTCACCGGGGAGCTGTTTTTT.

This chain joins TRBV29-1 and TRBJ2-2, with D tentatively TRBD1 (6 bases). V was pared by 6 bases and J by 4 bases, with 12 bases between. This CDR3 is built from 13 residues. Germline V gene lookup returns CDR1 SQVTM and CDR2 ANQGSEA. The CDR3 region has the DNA TGCAGCGTCGGTCACAGGGCCACCGGGGAGCTGTTTTTT. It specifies CSVGHRATGELFF.

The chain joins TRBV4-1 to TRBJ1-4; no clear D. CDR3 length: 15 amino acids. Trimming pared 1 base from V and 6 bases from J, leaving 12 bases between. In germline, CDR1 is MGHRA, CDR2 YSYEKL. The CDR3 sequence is CASSQVWTEDEKLFF. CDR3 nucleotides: TGCGCCAGCAGCCAAGTTTGGACGGAGGATGAAAAACTGTTTTTT.

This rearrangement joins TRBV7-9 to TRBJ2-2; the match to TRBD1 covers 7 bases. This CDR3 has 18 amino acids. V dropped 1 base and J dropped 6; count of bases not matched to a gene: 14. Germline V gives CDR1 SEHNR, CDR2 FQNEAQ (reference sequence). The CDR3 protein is CASSLGTQGVRSSGELFF. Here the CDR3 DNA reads TGTGCCAGCAGCTTAGGAACGCAGGGGGTCCGAAGCTCCGGGGAGCTGTTTTTT.

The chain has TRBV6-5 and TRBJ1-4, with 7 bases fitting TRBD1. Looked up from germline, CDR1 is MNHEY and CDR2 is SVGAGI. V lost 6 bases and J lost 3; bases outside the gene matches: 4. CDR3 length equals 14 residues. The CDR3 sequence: CASSGTAPNEKLFF. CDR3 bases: TGTGCCAGCAGCGGGACAGCGCCTAATGAAAAACTGTTTTTT.

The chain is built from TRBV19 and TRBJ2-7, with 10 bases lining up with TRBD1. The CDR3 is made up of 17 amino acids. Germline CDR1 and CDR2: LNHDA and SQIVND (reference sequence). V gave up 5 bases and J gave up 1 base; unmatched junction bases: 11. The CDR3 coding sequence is TGTGCCAGTAGTCCATTTACCGGGACAGGGGTTTCCTACGAGCAGTACTTC. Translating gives CASSPFTGTGVSYEQYF.

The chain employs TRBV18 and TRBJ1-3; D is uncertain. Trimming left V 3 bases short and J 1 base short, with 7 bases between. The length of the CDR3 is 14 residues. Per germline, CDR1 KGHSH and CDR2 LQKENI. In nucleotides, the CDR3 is TGTGCCAGCTCACCTACGAGGTCTGGAAACACCATATATTTT. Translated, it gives CASSPTRSGNTIYF.

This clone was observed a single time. DNA for the CDR3: TGTGCCAGCTCACCGGGGGAGGGCAGGAACACTGAAGCTTTCTTT. Translation gives CASSPGEGRNTEAFF. The chain carries TRBV18 and TRBJ1-1; D is possibly TRBD1 (5 bases). V gave up 3 bases and J gave up 1 base, with 12 bases separating them. The CDR3 extends over 15 amino acids. Per germline, CDR1 KGHSH and CDR2 LQKENI.

DNA of the CDR3: TGCAGCGTTGTGGCGGGACAGAGGTACTATGGCTACACCTTC. Translated, it gives CSVVAGQRYYGYTF. V is TRBV29-1 and J is TRBJ1-2, with TRBD1 matching over 7 bases. The CDR3 is made up of 14 amino acids. V dropped 4 bases and J dropped 3; count of bases not matched to a gene: 8. CDR1 is SQVTM, CDR2 ANQGSEA, per germline.

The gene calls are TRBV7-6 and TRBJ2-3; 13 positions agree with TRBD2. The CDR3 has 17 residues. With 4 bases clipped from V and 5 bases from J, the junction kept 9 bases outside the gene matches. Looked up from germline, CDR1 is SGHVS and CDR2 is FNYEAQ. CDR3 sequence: CASSSRTSGSRRDTQYF. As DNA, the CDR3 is TGTGCCAGCAGCTCTAGGACTAGCGGGAGTAGGCGAGATACGCAGTATTTT. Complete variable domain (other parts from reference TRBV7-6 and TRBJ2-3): GAGVSQSPRYKVTKRGQDVALRCDPISGHVSLYWYRQALGQGPEFLTYFNYEAQQDKSGLPNDRFSAERPEGSISTLTIQRTEQRDSAMYRCASSSRTSGSRRDTQYFGPGTRLTVL.

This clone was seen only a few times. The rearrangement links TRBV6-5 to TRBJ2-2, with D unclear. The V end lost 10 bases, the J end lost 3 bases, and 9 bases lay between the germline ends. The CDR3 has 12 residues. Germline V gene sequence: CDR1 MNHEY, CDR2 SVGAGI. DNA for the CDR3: TGTGCCATCGGGTCAGACACCGGGGAGCTGTTTTTT. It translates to CAIGSDTGELFF.

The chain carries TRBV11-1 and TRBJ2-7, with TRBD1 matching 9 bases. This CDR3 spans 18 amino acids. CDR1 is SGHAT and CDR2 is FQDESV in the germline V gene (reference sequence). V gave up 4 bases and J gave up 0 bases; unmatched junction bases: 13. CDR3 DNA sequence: TGTGCCAGCAGCTGGACAGGGGACGCCAAAGGTTTCTCCTACGAGCAGTACTTC. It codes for CASSWTGDAKGFSYEQYF.

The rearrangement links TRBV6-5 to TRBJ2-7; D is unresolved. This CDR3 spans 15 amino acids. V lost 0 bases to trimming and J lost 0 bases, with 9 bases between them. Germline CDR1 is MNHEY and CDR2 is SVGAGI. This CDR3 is CASSYSGHDSYEQYF. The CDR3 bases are TGTGCCAGCAGTTACTCGGGCCACGACTCCTACGAGCAGTACTTC.

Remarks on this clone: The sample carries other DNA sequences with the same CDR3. DNA of the CDR3: TGCGCCAGCAGCTTGGCAGGCGAGAACTATGGCTACACCTTC. Protein sequence: CASSLAGENYGYTF. The chain couples TRBV5-1 to TRBJ1-2; D remains ambiguous. CDR1 is SGHRS and CDR2 is YFSETQ in the germline V gene. The CDR3 is 14 amino acids. Trimming removed 0 bases at V and 2 bases at J, with 8 bases between.

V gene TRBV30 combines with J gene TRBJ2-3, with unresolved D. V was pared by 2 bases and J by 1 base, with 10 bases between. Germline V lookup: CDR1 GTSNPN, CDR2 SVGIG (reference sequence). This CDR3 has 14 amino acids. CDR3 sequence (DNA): TGTGCCTGGAGTAGTAAAAGAGGCACAGATACGCAGTATTTT. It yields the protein CAWSSKRGTDTQYF.

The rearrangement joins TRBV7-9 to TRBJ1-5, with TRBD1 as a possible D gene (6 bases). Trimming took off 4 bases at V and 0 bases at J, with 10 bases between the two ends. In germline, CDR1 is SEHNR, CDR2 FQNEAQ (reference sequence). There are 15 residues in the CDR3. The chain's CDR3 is CASSSTGNSNQPQHF. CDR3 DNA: TGTGCCAGCAGCTCAACAGGGAATAGCAATCAGCCCCAGCATTTT. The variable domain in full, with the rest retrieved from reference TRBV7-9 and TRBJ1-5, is DTGVSQNPRHKITKRGQNVTFRCDPISEHNRLYWYRQTLGQGPEFLTYFQNEAQLEKSRLLSDRFSAERPKGSFSTLEIQRTEQGDSAMYLCASSSTGNSNQPQHFGDGTRLSIL.

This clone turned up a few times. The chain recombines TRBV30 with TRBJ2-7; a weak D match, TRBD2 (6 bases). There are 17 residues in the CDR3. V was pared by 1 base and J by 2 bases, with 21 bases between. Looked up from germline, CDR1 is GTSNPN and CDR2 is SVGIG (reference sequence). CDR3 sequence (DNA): TGTGCCTGGAGTGGGGGACTTGCTCCGGGACGAACCTACGAGCAGTACTTC. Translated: CAWSGGLAPGRTYEQYF. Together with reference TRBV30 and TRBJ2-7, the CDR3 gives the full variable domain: SQTIHQWPATLVQPVGSPLSLECTVEGTSNPNLYWYRQAAGRGLQLLFYSVGIGQISSEVPQNLSASRPQDRQFILSSKKLLLSDSGFYLCAWSGGLAPGRTYEQYFGPGTRLTVT.

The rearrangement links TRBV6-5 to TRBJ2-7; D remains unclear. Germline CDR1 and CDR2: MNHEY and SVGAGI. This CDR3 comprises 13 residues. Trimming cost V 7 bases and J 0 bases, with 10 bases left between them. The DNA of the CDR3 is TGTGCCAGCACTGAAAGGAGCTCCTACGAGCAGTACTTC. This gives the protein CASTERSSYEQYF.

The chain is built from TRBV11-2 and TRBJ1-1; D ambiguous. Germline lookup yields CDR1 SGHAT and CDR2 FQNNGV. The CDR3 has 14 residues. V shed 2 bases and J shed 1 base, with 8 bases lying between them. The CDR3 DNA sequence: TGTGCCAGCAGCTTATCGGTCGGGAACACTGAAGCTTTCTTT. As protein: CASSLSVGNTEAFF.

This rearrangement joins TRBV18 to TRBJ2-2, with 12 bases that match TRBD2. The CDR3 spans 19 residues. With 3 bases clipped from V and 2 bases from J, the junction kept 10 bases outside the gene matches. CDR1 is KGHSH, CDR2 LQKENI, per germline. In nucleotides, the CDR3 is TGTGCCAGCTCACCGAGAGGACTAGCGGGAACCCTTAACACCGGGGAGCTGTTTTTT. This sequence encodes CASSPRGLAGTLNTGELFF.